The 28 T cell receptor beta chains given below trace back to one sample, sequenced in a study of cytomegalovirus exposure and HLA in healthy donors. Amplification used 60 Vbeta primers and 13 Jbeta primers. Sequencing used immunoSEQ multiplex PCR; TCRdb keeps in-frame clones, though not all of them. The profile shows about 150,000 clones, around 72% of them singletons. Source material: PBMCs. All receptors come from a woman between 45 and 60 years old in good health and CMV-seropositive.

The rearrangement uses TRBV21-1 and TRBJ1-5; the D call of TRBD1 is as the table states it, not checked on the DNA. TRBV21-1 is noted as a pseudogene. CDR3 length: 14 amino acids. The CDR3 sequence is CASSKIGQGQPQHF. The CDR3, as DNA: TGTGCCAGCAGCAAAATCGGACAGGGTCAGCCCCAGCATTTT.

The chain combines TRBV18 with TRBJ1-1, with TRBD1 matching over 7 bases. CDR1 KGHSH and CDR2 LQKENI come from the germline V gene. This CDR3 is built from 17 residues. Germline trimming cut 2 bases from V and 1 base from J; bases unmatched to any gene: 10. The CDR3 region is CASSPSQQGLGNTEAFF. The CDR3 DNA reads as TGTGCCAGCTCACCAAGCCAACAGGGGCTGGGGAACACTGAAGCTTTCTTT. The whole variable domain, filled in from reference TRBV18 and TRBJ1-1, reads NAGVMQNPRHLVRRRGQEARLRCSPMKGHSHVYWYRQLPEEGLKFMVYLQKENIIDESGMPKERFSAEFPKEGPSILRIQQVVRGDSAAYFCASSPSQQGLGNTEAFFGQGTRLTVV.

The chain is built from TRBV5-1 and TRBJ2-4; 7 positions agree with TRBD2. The germline CDR1 and CDR2 sequences are SGHRS and YFSETQ. V gave up 4 bases and J gave up 0 bases; unmatched junction bases: 10. The CDR3 extends over 17 amino acids. CDR3 sequence reads: CASSPWGGEGAKNIQYF. CDR3 DNA: TGCGCCAGCAGCCCCTGGGGGGGTGAAGGAGCCAAAAACATTCAGTACTTC. The full variable domain, with the rest looked up from reference TRBV5-1 and TRBJ2-4, is KAGVTQTPRYLIKTRGQQVTLSCSPISGHRSVSWYQQTPGQGLQFLFEYFSETQRNKGNFPGRFSGRQFSNSRSEMNVSTLELGDSALYLCASSPWGGEGAKNIQYFGAGTRLSVL.

On this clone: Other DNA sequences within the sample encode an identical CDR3. The V and J genes are TRBV28 and TRBJ2-7, with 7 bases matching TRBD1. The length of the CDR3 is 14 residues. Germline loops: CDR1 MDHEN, CDR2 SYDVKM. V lost 9 bases to trimming and J lost 0 bases; unmatched junction nucleotides: 8. The CDR3 region is CASISGQSSYEQYF. CDR3 in DNA: TGTGCCAGTATCTCGGGACAGAGCTCCTACGAGCAGTACTTC.

This rearrangement joins TRBV2 to TRBJ2-6; D is perhaps TRBD1 (5 bases). Trimming removed 7 bases from V and 1 base from J, with 11 bases in between. The germline V gene encodes CDR1 SNHLY and CDR2 FYNNEI. There are 15 residues in the CDR3. The CDR3 coding sequence is TGTGCCAGCATCCGACAGCCTTCTGGGGCCAACGTCCTGACTTTC. Translating it yields CASIRQPSGANVLTF.

The V call is TRBV10-3, the J call TRBJ2-3; D perhaps matches TRBD2 (6 bases). Per the germline V gene, CDR1 is ENHRY and CDR2 is SYGVKD. V was pared by 0 bases and J by 3 bases, with 13 bases between. The CDR3 extends over 16 amino acids. The chain's CDR3 is CAISESWGGETDTQYF. In DNA form, the CDR3 reads TGTGCCATCAGTGAGTCTTGGGGAGGAGAAACAGATACGCAGTATTTT.

V and J are TRBV6-5 and TRBJ2-1, with TRBD1 matching 9 bases. The CDR3 runs to 15 residues. The V gene end was trimmed by 4 bases and the J gene end by 1 base; junction bases not matched to a gene: 2. Germline lookup yields CDR1 MNHEY and CDR2 SVGAGI. CDR3 region: CASSSDRGSYNEQFF. In DNA, the CDR3 is TGTGCCAGCAGTTCCGACAGGGGGTCCTACAATGAGCAGTTCTTC.

There are a few counts of this clone. The chain links TRBV5-6 to TRBJ2-5; TRBD2 matches at 8 bases. The end of the DNA fits TRBJ2-7 better, so the J call may be wrong. From germline, CDR1 is SGHDT and CDR2 YYEEEE. The CDR3 runs to 15 residues. CDR3 sequence (DNA): TGTGCCAGCAGCTCCACTAGCGGTCCCAGCTACGAGCAGTACTTC. This encodes CASSSTSGPSYEQYF.

This clone occurred a few times. The genes are TRBV28 and TRBJ2-7; a possible D gene is TRBD2 (5 bases). This CDR3 has 12 residues. Between the trimmed V and J ends, which lost 5 bases and 9 bases, there was a span of 14 bases. CDR1 is MDHEN and CDR2 is SYDVKM in the germline V gene. The CDR3 sequence: CASSPRTFWQYF. CDR3 DNA: TGTGCCAGCAGTCCCCGGACTTTTTGGCAGTACTTC.

The chain links TRBV15 to TRBJ2-7; D call uncertain. Trimming took off 0 bases at V and 2 bases at J, with 5 bases between the two ends. The CDR3 is made up of 13 amino acids. Looked up from germline, CDR1 is LNHNV and CDR2 is YYDKDF (reference sequence). In DNA, the CDR3 is TGTGCCACCAGCAGAGATCCGGCCTACGAGCAGTACTTC. This gives the protein CATSRDPAYEQYF. The entire variable domain, with the rest obtained from reference TRBV15 and TRBJ2-7, is as follows: DAMVIQNPRYQVTQFGKPVTLSCSQTLNHNVMYWYQQKSSQAPKLLFHYYDKDFNNEADTPDNFQSRRPNTSFCFLDIRSPGLGDTAMYLCATSRDPAYEQYFGPGTRLTVT.

The chain has TRBV7-2 and TRBJ1-3; D is possibly TRBD1 (5 bases). V was trimmed by 0 bases and J by 4 bases, leaving 7 bases between them. There are 14 residues in the CDR3. Germline assignment: CDR1 SGHTA and CDR2 FQGNSA. The CDR3, as DNA: TGTGCCAGCAGCTTAGCGGCAGGGGGAAACACCATATATTTT. Translation gives CASSLAAGGNTIYF.

The chain recombines TRBV30 with TRBJ1-2, with D uncertain. In germline, CDR1 is GTSNPN, CDR2 SVGIG (reference sequence). The CDR3 covers 12 residues. V was cut by 6 bases and J by 2 bases, with 10 bases left in between. As DNA, the CDR3 is TGTGCCTGCACTACCCAAAACTATGGCTACACCTTC. Translation: CACTTQNYGYTF.

This clone has a handful of counts. The V and J genes are TRBV4-3 and TRBJ2-7; perhaps TRBD1 as D (6 bases). Trimming left V 5 bases short and J 7 bases short, with 27 bases between. The CDR3 spans 17 residues. Per the germline V gene, CDR1 is LGHNA and CDR2 is YSLEER. As DNA, the CDR3 is TGCGCCAGCAGCACCAAGGTTCGGAACAGGGTTCCCCCAGAGCAGTACTTC. Translated, it gives CASSTKVRNRVPPEQYF.

V usage is TRBV6-4 and J usage is TRBJ1-1; D gene uncertain. The CDR3 runs to 13 residues. CDR1 MRHNA and CDR2 SNTAGT come from the germline V gene. Trimming stripped 3 bases from V and 0 bases from J, with 5 bases between. Here the CDR3 reads CASSELMNTEAFF. The CDR3 DNA follows: TGTGCCAGCAGTGAACTAATGAACACTGAAGCTTTCTTT.

This sequence joins TRBV6-5 and TRBJ2-5; D is perhaps TRBD2 (6 bases). The V end was cut by 2 bases, the J end by 7 bases, with 11 bases between. This CDR3 spans 13 amino acids. The V gene's germline CDR1 is MNHEY and CDR2 SVGAGI. This CDR3 reads CASSYHRDSTQYF. CDR3 nucleotide sequence: TGTGCCAGCAGTTACCACCGGGACTCGACCCAGTACTTC.

The chain combines TRBV4-1 with TRBJ1-5, with D unresolved. V was clipped by 1 base and J by 9 bases, with 10 bases between them. The CDR3 consists of 13 residues. The germline CDR1 and CDR2 sequences are MGHRA and YSYEKL. In nucleotides, the CDR3 is TGCGCCAGCAGCCAAGCCATCGGGAGGCCCCAGCATTTT. Protein product: CASSQAIGRPQHF.

This clone appeared a single time. The chain combines TRBV19 with TRBJ1-5; 10 bases agree with TRBD1. V shed 5 bases and J 5 bases; nucleotides not matched to a gene: 9. The CDR3 is 16 residues long. Germline V CDR1 and CDR2: LNHDA, SQIVND (reference sequence). CDR3: CASSSYGGTGDQPQHF. Written as DNA, the CDR3 is TGTGCCAGTAGTTCCTATGGCGGGACAGGGGATCAGCCCCAGCATTTT.

The CDR3 region is CASSLASGKEPPSWYF. The CDR3 coding sequence is TGTGCCAGCAGCTTGGCCTCGGGAAAGGAGCCCCCCTCGTGGTACTTC. The gene calls are TRBV5-6 and TRBJ2-7, with D possibly TRBD2 on 5 matching bases. V gave up 0 bases and J gave up 12 bases, with 25 bases separating them. From germline, CDR1 is SGHDT and CDR2 YYEEEE. The CDR3 totals 16 residues.

The rearrangement uses TRBV5-1 and TRBJ1-1; tentative D call: TRBD1 (6 bases). Per germline, CDR1 SGHRS and CDR2 YFSETQ. The CDR3 is made up of 15 amino acids. V lost 1 base, J lost 1 base, and 11 bases lay in between. The CDR3 is CASSLMSTGNTEAFF. The CDR3 coding sequence is TGCGCCAGCAGCTTGATGTCGACAGGGAACACTGAAGCTTTCTTT.

The genes are TRBV5-1 and TRBJ2-2, with D perhaps matching TRBD2 (6 bases). Germline V gene data show CDR1 as SGHRS and CDR2 as YFSETQ. The CDR3 consists of 15 residues. Deletions cut 3 bases from V and 1 base from J, with 10 bases between. CDR3 sequence (DNA): TGCGCCAGCAGCTCGGACGGGGGGAACACCGGGGAGCTGTTTTTT. Its protein is CASSSDGGNTGELFF.

The V gene is TRBV19, the J gene TRBJ2-1, with D possibly being TRBD2 (7 bases). In germline, CDR1 is LNHDA, CDR2 SQIVND (reference sequence). Trimming took off 0 bases at V and 6 bases at J, with 12 bases between the two ends. The CDR3 length is 15 residues. The CDR3 here is CASSIEWGGPNEQFF. The CDR3 bases are TGTGCCAGTAGTATAGAGTGGGGGGGGCCCAATGAGCAGTTCTTC.

This clone occurred a few times. The V call is TRBV7-9, the J call TRBJ2-1; perhaps TRBD2 as D (6 bases). CDR1 SEHNR and CDR2 FQNEAQ come from the germline V gene (reference sequence). Trimming took off 2 bases at V and 7 bases at J, with 12 bases between the two ends. The CDR3 sequence is 14 residues long. The DNA of the CDR3 is TGTGCCAGCAGCTTACCTGGGGGGAGGAATGAGCAGTTCTTC. It is translated as CASSLPGGRNEQFF.

This clone has just one count. The V gene is TRBV2, the J gene TRBJ2-5, with D perhaps TRBD2 (6 bases). Judging by the DNA end, TRBJ2-7 fits better; the J call may be wrong. The V gene's germline CDR1 is SNHLY and CDR2 FYNNEI. This CDR3 has 12 residues. CDR3 sequence reads: CAGGLLPYEQYF. The CDR3 nucleotides read TGTGCCGGGGGACTGCTTCCCTACGAGCAGTACTTC.

The V gene is TRBV4-3, the J gene TRBJ1-1; D call uncertain. V dropped 1 base and J dropped 2 bases, with 11 bases sitting between them. The CDR3 has 15 amino acids. Germline V gives CDR1 LGHNA, CDR2 YSLEER. CDR3 region: CASSQGETDNTEAFF. For the CDR3, the DNA is TGCGCCAGCAGCCAAGGTGAGACTGATAACACTGAAGCTTTCTTT.

The chain joins TRBV6-1 to TRBJ2-7, with a weak D call TRBD2 (6 bases). Germline assignment: CDR1 MNHNS and CDR2 SASEGT. V was clipped by 3 bases and J by 3 bases, with 12 bases between them. CDR3 length: 14 residues. CDR3 DNA sequence: TGTGCCAGCAGTGACCAAACGGGAGTCTACGAGCAGTACTTC. As protein: CASSDQTGVYEQYF.

The chain couples TRBV7-9 to TRBJ1-1; D not certain. CDR3 length: 16 amino acids. Trimming took 0 bases from V and 1 from J, leaving 12 bases between them. The V gene's germline CDR1 is SEHNR and CDR2 FQNEAQ (reference sequence). The CDR3 nucleotides read TGTGCCAGCAGCTTAGCCGGGAGGGAGGCGAACACTGAAGCTTTCTTT. Translating it yields CASSLAGREANTEAFF. Full variable domain (missing parts from reference TRBV7-9 and TRBJ1-1): DTGVSQNPRHKITKRGQNVTFRCDPISEHNRLYWYRQTLGQGPEFLTYFQNEAQLEKSRLLSDRFSAERPKGSFSTLEIQRTEQGDSAMYLCASSLAGREANTEAFFGQGTRLTVV.

The CDR3 reads CAWAGMGNQPQHF. CDR3 bases: TGTGCCTGGGCAGGGATGGGCAATCAGCCCCAGCATTTT. The chain carries TRBV30 and TRBJ1-5; a weak D match, TRBD1 (5 bases). Trimming took off 5 bases at V and 2 bases at J, with 10 bases between the two ends. This CDR3 contains 13 residues. Germline values: CDR1 GTSNPN, CDR2 SVGIG (reference sequence).

A few counts support this clone. The chain couples TRBV6-5 to TRBJ2-7; possibly TRBD2 for D (5 bases). There are 14 residues in the CDR3. Germline V lookup: CDR1 MNHEY, CDR2 SVGAGI. V dropped 2 bases and J dropped 6 bases, with 14 bases sitting between them. DNA of the CDR3: TGTGCCAGCAGTTACGGAGGATCAGCGCGCGAGCAGTACTTC. Encoded protein: CASSYGGSAREQYF.